This T cell receptor beta chain originates from a study of response to subunit inactivated influenza vaccine. TCRdb re-called the RT-PCR reads through MiXCR, storing one row per CDR3 protein. Of about 500,000 distinct CDR3 sequences listed, 16% are singletons. The study's findings and limits: Every seasonal influenza vaccination brings in few new T cells, the authors suggested.

Note on this clonotype: What it binds is not known.

The CDR3 consists of 16 residues. Germline V lookup: CDR1 DFQATT, CDR2 SNEGSKA (reference sequence). Trimming pared 0 bases from V and 4 bases from J, leaving 18 bases between. J is TRBJ2-5 and V is TRBV20-1; D is perhaps TRBD1 (6 bases). The receptor was derived from a man between 50 and 69 years old who received an inactivated influenza vaccine. The material was CD4+ T cells sorted from PBMCs, obtained about 24 months after vaccination. CDR3: CSARDHGQGIVETQYF. The CDR3 DNA sequence: TGCAGTGCTAGAGATCATGGGCAGGGGATAGTAGAGACCCAGTACTTC.